These 9 T cell receptor beta chains were all obtained from the same sample, sequenced in a study of T cell repertoires in cytomegalovirus infection. TCRdb recomputed calls from the reads with MiXCR, one row per CDR3 protein. The sample includes a few hundred thousand distinct CDR3 sequences, 40% of them seen just once. The antigens these receptors bind are not known. The starting material was cultured PBMCs, obtained from culture after CMV antigen stimulation. The receptors here all came from a human donor in good health (CMV status not recorded). Some clones in this sample may be carry-over from other donors' samples.

The chain couples TRBV6-8 to TRBJ1-1; D not resolved. The CDR3 contains 13 residues. Per germline, CDR1 MNHGY and CDR2 SAAAGT. V was trimmed by 4 bases and J by 2 bases, leaving 8 bases between them. For the CDR3, the DNA is TGTGCCAGCAGTTGGAACGATAACACTGAAGCTTTCTTT. This codes for CASSWNDNTEAFF.

This clonotype has only a few counts. This chain links TRBV6-2 or TRBV6-3 with TRBJ2-1; no reliable D call. Germline V gene lookup returns CDR1 MNHEY and CDR2 SVGEGT. The length of the CDR3 is 13 residues. Trimming left V 3 bases short and J 4 bases short, with 7 bases between. CDR3 loop: CASSYDKYNEQFF. CDR3 bases: TGTGCCAGCAGTTATGACAAATACAATGAGCAGTTCTTC.

The V gene is TRBV20-1, the J gene TRBJ2-7; D possibly corresponds to TRBD2 (5 bases). The CDR3 is 13 amino acids. V gave up 3 bases and J gave up 7 bases, with 16 bases separating them. The germline V gene has CDR1 DFQATT and CDR2 SNEGSKA (reference sequence). CDR3 in amino acids: CSARRVQPREQYF. The CDR3 nucleotides read TGCAGTGCTAGGCGGGTGCAGCCCAGGGAGCAGTACTTC.

Points on this clonotype: A much larger clone is a single base away; this may be a read error. The chain combines TRBV7-9 with TRBJ1-1; no firm D call. This CDR3 is 13 amino acids long. Germline V lookup: CDR1 SEHNR, CDR2 FQNEAQ (reference sequence). V was cut by 5 bases and J by 0 bases, with 7 bases left in between. This CDR3 reads CASSPAMNTEAFF. CDR3 in DNA: TGTGCCAGCAGCCCCGCGATGAACACTGAAGCTTTCTTT.

This CDR3 reads CASTSSHEALDTQYF. CDR3 coding DNA: TGTGCCAGCACCTCTAGTCACGAAGCCCTTGATACGCAGTATTTT. V gene TRBV7-6 combines with J gene TRBJ2-3; D is unresolved. Per germline, CDR1 SGHVS and CDR2 FNYEAQ. The CDR3 is 15 residues long. Trimming took off 7 bases at V and 6 bases at J, with 20 bases between the two ends.

This clonotype was detected only a few times. The chain is built from TRBV7-8 and TRBJ2-5; D ambiguous. This CDR3 has 13 amino acids. CDR1 and CDR2 from the germline V gene are SGHVS and FQNEAQ. V lost 3 bases and J lost 5, with 10 bases in between. Here the CDR3 DNA reads TGTGCCAGCAGCTTTCGTAGCCCGGAGACCCAGTACTTC. Protein: CASSFRSPETQYF.

This clonotype occurred a few times. The chain couples TRBV27 to TRBJ2-5; 8 nucleotides line up with TRBD2. Trimming at V came to 5 bases and at J to 5 bases, leaving 7 bases not matched to a gene. The germline CDR1 and CDR2 sequences are MNHEY and SMNVEV (reference sequence). The CDR3 consists of 14 residues. CDR3 sequence: CASSASGTRETQYF. The CDR3 nucleotides are TGTGCCAGCAGTGCCTCCGGGACTAGGGAGACCCAGTACTTC.

This sequence joins TRBV7-8 and TRBJ2-1, with TRBD2 matching over 8 bases. CDR1 SGHVS and CDR2 FQNEAQ come from the germline V gene. J lost 0 bases, V lost 1 base, and 8 bases had no gene match. This CDR3 contains 18 residues. CDR3: CASSLGLARGSSYNEQFF. CDR3 DNA: TGTGCCAGCAGCTTAGGACTAGCGAGGGGGAGCTCCTACAATGAGCAGTTCTTC.

The chain couples TRBV28 to TRBJ1-2; D is undetermined. The V gene lost 7 bases and the J gene lost 7 bases, with 16 bases spanning the gap. This CDR3 is built from 13 residues. Germline CDR1 MDHEN, CDR2 SYDVKM. The CDR3 DNA reads as TGTGCCAGCACGTTAGGTAGAGGGATTGGCTACACCTTC. This encodes CASTLGRGIGYTF.